What follows is one TCR beta chain and its context. Specified time point: baseline, week 1 (first vaccination visit). Documented treatment: pre-vaccination baseline after standard-of-care therapy. This entry comes from a study of a mutant IDH1 vaccine in newly diagnosed glioma. The overall study: Antecedent treatment encompassed radiotherapy, temozolomide, or their combination; the majority received both.

The protocol was immunoSEQ multiplex PCR, while the TCRdb copy is restricted to in-frame clones and leaves out a portion. This sample carries about 15,000 clones, 75% to 90% of them seen once, and the ten largest clones take around 8.8%. The CDR3 loop spans 16 amino acids. Trimming took 1 base from V and 2 from J, leaving 14 bases between them. The germline CDR1 and CDR2 sequences are MGHRA and YSYEKL. The TCR originated in a woman aged 40 to 50 with glioma. Some clones in this sample may be carry-over from other donors' samples. The rearrangement uses TRBV4-1 and TRBJ2-5; possibly TRBD1 or TRBD2 for D (6 bases each). Sequencing was performed on PBMCs, taken from a glioma patient treated with radiotherapy, temozolomide or both. CDR3 nucleotide sequence: TGCGCCAGCAGCCAAGGGGACACGGGGGCTCAAGAGACCCAGTACTTC. This translates into CASSQGDTGAQETQYF.